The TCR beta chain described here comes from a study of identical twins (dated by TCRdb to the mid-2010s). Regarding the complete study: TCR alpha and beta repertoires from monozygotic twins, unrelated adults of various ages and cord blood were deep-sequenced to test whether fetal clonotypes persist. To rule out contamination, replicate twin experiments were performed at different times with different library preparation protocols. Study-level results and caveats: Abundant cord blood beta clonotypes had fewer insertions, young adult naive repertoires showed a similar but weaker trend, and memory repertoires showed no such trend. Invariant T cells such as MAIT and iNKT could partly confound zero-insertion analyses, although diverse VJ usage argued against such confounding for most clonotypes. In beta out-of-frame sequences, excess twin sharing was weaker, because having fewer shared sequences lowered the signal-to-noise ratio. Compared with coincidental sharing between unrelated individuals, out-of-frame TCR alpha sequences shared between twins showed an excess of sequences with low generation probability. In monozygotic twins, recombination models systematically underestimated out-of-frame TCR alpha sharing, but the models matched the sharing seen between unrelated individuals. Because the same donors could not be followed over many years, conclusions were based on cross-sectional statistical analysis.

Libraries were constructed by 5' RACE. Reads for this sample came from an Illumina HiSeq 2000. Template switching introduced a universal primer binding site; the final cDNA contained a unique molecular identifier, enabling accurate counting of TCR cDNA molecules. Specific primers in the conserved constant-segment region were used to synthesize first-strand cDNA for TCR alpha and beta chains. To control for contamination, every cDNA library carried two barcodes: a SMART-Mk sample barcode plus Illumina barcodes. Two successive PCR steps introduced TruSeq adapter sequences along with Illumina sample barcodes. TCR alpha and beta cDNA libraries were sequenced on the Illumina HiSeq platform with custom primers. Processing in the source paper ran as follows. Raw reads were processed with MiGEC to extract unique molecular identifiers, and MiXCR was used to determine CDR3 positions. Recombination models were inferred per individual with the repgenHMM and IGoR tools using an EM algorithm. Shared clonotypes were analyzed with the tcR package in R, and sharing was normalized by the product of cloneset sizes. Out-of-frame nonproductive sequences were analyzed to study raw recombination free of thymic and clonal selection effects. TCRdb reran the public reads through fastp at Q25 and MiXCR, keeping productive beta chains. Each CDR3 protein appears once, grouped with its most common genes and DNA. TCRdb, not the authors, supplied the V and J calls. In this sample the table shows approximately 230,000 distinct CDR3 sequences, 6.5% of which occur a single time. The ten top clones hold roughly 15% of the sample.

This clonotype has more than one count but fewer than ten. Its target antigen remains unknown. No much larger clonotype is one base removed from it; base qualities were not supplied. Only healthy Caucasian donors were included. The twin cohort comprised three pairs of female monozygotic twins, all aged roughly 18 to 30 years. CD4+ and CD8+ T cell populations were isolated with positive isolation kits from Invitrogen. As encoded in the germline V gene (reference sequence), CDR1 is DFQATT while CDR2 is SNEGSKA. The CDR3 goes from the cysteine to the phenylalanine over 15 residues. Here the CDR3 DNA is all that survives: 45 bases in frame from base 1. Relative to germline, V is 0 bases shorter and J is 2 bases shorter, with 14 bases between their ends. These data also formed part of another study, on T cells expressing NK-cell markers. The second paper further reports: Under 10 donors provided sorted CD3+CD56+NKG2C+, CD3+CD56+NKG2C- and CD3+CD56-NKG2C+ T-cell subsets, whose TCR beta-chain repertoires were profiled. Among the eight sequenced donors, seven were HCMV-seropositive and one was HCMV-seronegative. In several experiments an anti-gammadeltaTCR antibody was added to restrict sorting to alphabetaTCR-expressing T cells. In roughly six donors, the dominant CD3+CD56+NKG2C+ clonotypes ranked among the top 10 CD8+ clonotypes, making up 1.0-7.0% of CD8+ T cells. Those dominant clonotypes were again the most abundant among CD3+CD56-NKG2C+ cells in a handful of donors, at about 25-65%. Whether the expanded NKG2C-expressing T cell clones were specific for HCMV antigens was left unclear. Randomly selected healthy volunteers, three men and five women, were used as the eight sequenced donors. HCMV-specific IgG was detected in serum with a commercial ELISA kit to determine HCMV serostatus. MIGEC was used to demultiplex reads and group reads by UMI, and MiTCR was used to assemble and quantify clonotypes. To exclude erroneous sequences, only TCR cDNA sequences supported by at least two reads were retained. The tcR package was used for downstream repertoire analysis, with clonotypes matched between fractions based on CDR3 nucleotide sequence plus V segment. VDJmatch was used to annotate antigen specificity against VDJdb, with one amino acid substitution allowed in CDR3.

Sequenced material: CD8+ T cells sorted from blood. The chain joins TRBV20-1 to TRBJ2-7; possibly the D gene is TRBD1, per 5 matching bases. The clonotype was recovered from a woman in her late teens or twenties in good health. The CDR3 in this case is CSARDRQGRPYEQYF. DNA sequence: TGCAGTGCTAGAGATCGGCAGGGAAGACCCTACGAGCAGTACTTC.